This is a list of T cell receptor beta chains from one sample in a study of T-cell reconstitution after alpha-beta-depleted transplantation in children. MiXCR was run by TCRdb on the PCR reads, yielding one entry per CDR3 protein. The table lists more than 200,000 distinct CDR3 sequences, 20% to 30% of them singletons, with about 4.8% in the top ten. Specimen: PBMCs, mostly from graft donor cells, collected 360 days after TCRalphabeta/CD19-depleted stem cell transplant. The receptors were gathered from a female patient between 2 and 15 years old who had a stem cell transplant for congenital amegakaryocytic thrombocytopenia, so the T cells may come from the graft donor. CDR3s include the opening cysteine and the closing phenylalanine or tryptophan. A D gene is named only where the DNA matches it firmly. For some rows the clone size is stated as once, few or many, or as a class when expanded; others skip it.

.	.	TRBV12-3/TRBV12-4	TRBJ1-2	TGTGCCAGCAGCCCCAACCTTTACTATGGCTACACCTTC	CASSPNLYYGYTF
.	.	TRBV20-1	TRBJ2-5	TGCAGTGCCCTACGAACGGGGAAGGAGACCCAGTACTTC	CSALRTGKETQYF
.	TRBD1	TRBV6-1	TRBJ1-4	TGTGCCAGCAGTGATACAGGGGAAGCTAATGAAAAACTGTTTTTT	CASSDTGEANEKLFF
few	.	TRBV29-1	TRBJ1-1	TGCAGCGTTGACCGCGGACCGACCCCCTTTCGAATGAACACTGAAGCTTTCTTT	CSVDRGPTPFRMNTEAFF
.	TRBD2	TRBV4-2	TRBJ2-3	TGTGCCAGCAGCCAAGAACTAGCGGGAAGGACAGATACGCAGTATTTT	CASSQELAGRTDTQYF
few	.	TRBV12-3/TRBV12-4	TRBJ1-1	TGTGCCAGCACCCCATACAGCCGCGGCACTGAAGCTTTCTTT	CASTPYSRGTEAFF
.	TRBD2	TRBV20-1	TRBJ2-7	TGCAGTGCTAGAGAGAGCGGGGGGTTCTACGAGCAGTACTTC	CSARESGGFYEQYF
few	TRBD1	TRBV5-1	TRBJ1-1	TGCGCCAGCAGCCCGACCGACAGGGTCATGAACACTGAAGCTTTCTTT	CASSPTDRVMNTEAFF
.	.	TRBV18	TRBJ2-1	TGTGCCAGCTCACCCCAGGCTCCTCCCTACAATGAGCAGTTCTTC	CASSPQAPPYNEQFF
.	.	TRBV12-3/TRBV12-4	TRBJ1-1	TGTGCCAGCAGTTCAAGCGACACTGAAGCTTTCTTT	CASSSSDTEAFF
many	.	TRBV5-1	TRBJ2-3	TGCGCCAGCAGCCCGGGACTCAGCACAGATACGCAGTATTTT	CASSPGLSTDTQYF
.	TRBD2	TRBV3-1	TRBJ2-7	TGTGCCAGCAGCCAAGAAGGGACTAGCGGGAAGGAGCAGTACTTC	CASSQEGTSGKEQYF
.	.	TRBV20-1	TRBJ2-1	TGCAGTGCTAGAGACTCGACCCACTACAATGAGCAGTTCTTC	CSARDSTHYNEQFF
few	TRBD1	TRBV29-1	TRBJ1-4	TGCAGCGCCGCCTCGGGACAGGGTTCAGTTAATGAAAAACTGTTTTTT	CSAASGQGSVNEKLFF
.	.	TRBV12-3/TRBV12-4	TRBJ2-7	TGTGCCAGCAGACCGGATGCAAGCTACGAGCAGTACTTC	CASRPDASYEQYF
.	.	TRBV5-6	TRBJ1-1	TGTGCCAGCAGCTTCCCCCCCGGGACGGACGAGGAGGAAGCTTTCTTT	CASSFPPGTDEEEAFF
.	.	TRBV27	TRBJ2-7	TGTGCCAGCAGTGACCTATACTACGAGCAGTACTTC	CASSDLYYEQYF
.	.	TRBV25-1	TRBJ1-4	TGTGCCAGCAGTGAATATCCGAATGAAAAACTGTTTTTT	CASSEYPNEKLFF
.	TRBD2	TRBV27	TRBJ2-1	TGTGCCAGCAGCACACGGGGGACTAGAACCAAGTCCTACAATGAGCAGTTCTTC	CASSTRGTRTKSYNEQFF
few	TRBD1	TRBV27	TRBJ2-7	TGTGCCAGCAGTGTCACAGGGGCCTACGAGCAGTACTTC	CASSVTGAYEQYF
few	.	TRBV2	TRBJ1-1	TGTGCCAGCAGTGAACGGTCAGCTGAAGCTTTCTTT	CASSERSAEAFF
.	.	TRBV4-3	TRBJ2-7	TGCGCCAGCAGCCAAGATCTCGGAGGGAAGGGAACCTACGAGCAGTACTTC	CASSQDLGGKGTYEQYF
.	.	TRBV3-1	TRBJ2-6	TGTGCCAGCAGCCAACGGACTTCTGGCTCTGGGGCCAACGTCCTGACTTTC	CASSQRTSGSGANVLTF
few	.	TRBV5-1	TRBJ1-2	TGCGCCAGCAGCTCCGTCCCCGGGACGCCGAAAGCCTATGGCTACACCTTC	CASSSVPGTPKAYGYTF